Below are 29 T cell receptor beta chains sequenced from a single sample in a study of T cell responses to AZD1222 COVID-19 vaccine. Some clones are missing from TCRdb's copy, which holds only in-frame ones; the method was immunoSEQ multiplex PCR. The sample holds about 84,000 clones; approximately 85% are singletons and the top ten take about 12%. The input for sequencing was peripheral blood, taken 28 days after the second AZD1222 dose. These TCRs come from an adult who received the AZD1222 COVID-19 vaccine.

In its sample, this clone was seen a few times. The chain's CDR3 is CASSFDRTGLYEQYF. CDR3 coding DNA: TGTGCCAGCAGTTTTGATAGGACAGGGCTGTACGAGCAGTACTTC. The chain joins TRBV28 to TRBJ2-7; TRBD1 matches at 8 bases. The CDR3 covers 15 residues. With V trimmed by 3 bases and J by 4 bases, 8 bases remained unmatched. Germline CDR1 MDHEN, CDR2 SYDVKM. The full variable domain, its missing parts supplied by reference TRBV28 and TRBJ2-7, is DVKVTQSSRYLVKRTGEKVFLECVQDMDHENMFWYRQDPGLGLRLIYFSYDVKMKEKGDIPEGYSVSREKKERFSLILESASTNQTSMYLCASSFDRTGLYEQYFGPGTRLTVT.

In its sample, this clone was seen a few times. The chain uses TRBV19 and TRBJ2-3; TRBD2 matches at 8 bases. The germline CDR1 and CDR2 sequences are LNHDA and SQIVND (reference sequence). CDR3 size: 14 residues. V dropped 6 bases and J dropped 6; count of bases not matched to a gene: 8. CDR3 DNA: TGTGCCAGTAGGACTAGCGTACTTGGGGATACGCAGTATTTT. It codes for CASRTSVLGDTQYF.

This clone was recorded a few times. The chain couples TRBV4-1 to TRBJ1-1; D unresolved. The germline gives CDR1 MGHRA, CDR2 YSYEKL. CDR3 size: 14 residues. V was shortened by 4 bases and J by 4 bases, with 13 bases between the two germline ends. The CDR3 reads CASSPPREGTEAFF. The CDR3 DNA is TGCGCCAGCAGCCCTCCTCGGGAGGGCACTGAAGCTTTCTTT.

The chain joins TRBV6-5 to TRBJ1-4; 9 bases align to TRBD1. The CDR3 length is 15 residues. Trimming took 6 bases from V and 6 from J; bases not matched to a gene: 8. Germline lookup yields CDR1 MNHEY and CDR2 SVGAGI. The CDR3 DNA is TGTGCCAGCAGGCGTCGACGGACAGGGGATGAAAAACTGTTTTTT. Protein product: CASRRRRTGDEKLFF.

CDR3 sequence reads: CASSLDGSPNQPQHF. The DNA for the CDR3 is TGCGCCAGCAGCTTGGATGGCAGCCCCAATCAGCCCCAGCATTTT. V usage is TRBV5-1 and J usage is TRBJ1-5; D is unclear. CDR3 length: 15 residues. Trimming removed 0 bases at V and 3 bases at J, with 10 bases between. Germline assignment: CDR1 SGHRS and CDR2 YFSETQ.

This clone was seen a handful of times. V and J are TRBV14 and TRBJ2-5, with no clear D. The germline CDR1 and CDR2 sequences are SGHDN and FVKESK. V lost 5 bases, J lost 0 bases, and 1 base lay in between. The CDR3 is 11 amino acids. The CDR3 nucleotides are TGTGCCAGCAGCAACCAAGAGACCCAGTACTTC. Protein product: CASSNQETQYF.

CDR3 coding DNA: TGTGCCTGGAGTGTACTACGGGGTGTTCGGGAAGCTTTCTTT. It encodes CAWSVLRGVREAFF. This chain links TRBV30 with TRBJ1-1; no reliable D call. Germline V lookup: CDR1 GTSNPN, CDR2 SVGIG (reference sequence). V lost 0 bases to trimming and J lost 8 bases, with 16 bases between them. This CDR3 contains 14 residues.

This clone was seen a few times. The chain uses TRBV5-1 and TRBJ1-1; 10 bases fit TRBD1. The CDR3 contains 16 residues. Germline values: CDR1 SGHRS, CDR2 YFSETQ. The junction had 6 bases not matched to a gene; V was cut back by 4 bases and J by 0 bases. The CDR3 DNA is TGCGCCAGCAGCGGGGGACAGGGGCACCTGAACACTGAAGCTTTCTTT. Amino acid sequence: CASSGGQGHLNTEAFF.

CDR3 coding DNA: TGTGCCAGCTCCCCAAGTGCTATAACCTACGAGCAGTACTTC. It yields the protein CASSPSAITYEQYF. V is TRBV18 and J is TRBJ2-7; D call uncertain. CDR3 size: 14 residues. CDR1 is KGHSH, CDR2 LQKENI, per germline. V was clipped by 6 bases and J by 2 bases, with 14 bases between them.

The table lists this clone with a count of one. The genes are TRBV10-3 and TRBJ1-5; D perhaps matches TRBD1 (5 bases). This CDR3 has 15 amino acids. Germline assignment: CDR1 ENHRY and CDR2 SYGVKD. The ends were cut back, 10 bases at V and 3 bases at J, with 19 bases in the middle. Here the CDR3 DNA reads TGTGCCACCCGGGGAGAGGGGATGAACAATCAGCCCCAGCATTTT. It specifies CATRGEGMNNQPQHF.

The CDR3 sequence: CASSLVAGGPQFF. For the CDR3, the DNA is TGTGCCAGCAGCTTGGTAGCGGGAGGGCCCCAGTTCTTC. The rearrangement joins TRBV5-8 to TRBJ2-1; TRBD2 agrees at 11 bases. Germline CDR1 is SGHTS and CDR2 is YDEGEE. This CDR3 spans 13 amino acids. The junction had 3 bases not matched to a gene; V was cut back by 0 bases and J by 13 bases. The complete variable domain, with remaining parts taken from reference TRBV5-8 and TRBJ2-1, reads EAGVTQSPTHLIKTRGQQATLRCSPISGHTSVYWYQQALGLGLQFLLWYDEGEERNRGNFPPRFSGRQFPNYSSELNVNALELEDSALYLCASSLVAGGPQFFGPGTRLTVL.

This clone has just a few counts. This rearrangement joins TRBV5-8 to TRBJ2-7; TRBD2 aligns across 8 bases. Germline lookup yields CDR1 SGHTS and CDR2 YDEGEE. V lost 5 bases and J lost 1; bases outside the gene matches: 17. This CDR3 has 18 residues. CDR3 nucleotides: TGTGCCAGCAGTAGGACGGTTATTAGCGGGGTGGAGTCCTACGAGCAGTACGTC. It yields the protein CASSRTVISGVESYEQYV.

V and J are TRBV6-2 or TRBV6-3 and TRBJ1-1; D ambiguous. Trimming removed 0 bases at V and 0 bases at J, with 11 bases between. Looked up from germline, CDR1 is MNHEY and CDR2 is SVGEGT. This CDR3 spans 16 amino acids. The CDR3 loop reads CASSYSNLGMNTEAFF. The CDR3 nucleotides read TGTGCCAGCAGTTACTCGAATCTTGGGATGAACACTGAAGCTTTCTTT.

V gene TRBV4-3 combines with J gene TRBJ1-1; tentative D call: TRBD1 (6 bases). The CDR3 spans 13 residues. Germline loops: CDR1 LGHNA, CDR2 YSLEER. The V and J ends lost 6 bases and 0 bases respectively, with 8 bases between them. The CDR3 loop reads CASRGQMNTEAFF. The CDR3 nucleotides read TGCGCCAGCAGAGGACAGATGAACACTGAAGCTTTCTTT.

On this clone: At one boundary the junction diverges from the germline segment, which might be a read error. V usage is TRBV19 and J usage is TRBJ2-1, with 8 nucleotides matching TRBD2. This CDR3 contains 13 residues. CDR1 LNHDA and CDR2 SQIVND come from the germline V gene (reference sequence). The CDR3 loop reads CASSPLGSGAFIF. Written as DNA, the CDR3 is TGTGCCAGTAGCCCCTTAGGTAGCGGGGCCTTCATCTTC. Supplemented by reference TRBV19 and TRBJ2-1, the full variable domain reads DGGITQSPKYLFRKEGQNVTLSCEQNLNHDAMYWYRQDPGQGLRLIYYSQIVNDFQKGDIAEGYSVSREKKESFPLTVTSAQKNPTAFYLCASSPLGSGAFIFGPGTRLTVL.

The gene calls are TRBV2 and TRBJ1-5; perhaps TRBD1 as D (5 bases). V was pared by 6 bases and J by 6 bases, with 15 bases between. The V gene's germline CDR1 is SNHLY and CDR2 FYNNEI. The CDR3 consists of 14 residues. The CDR3 loop reads CASRILPGTQPQHF. In DNA, the CDR3 is TGTGCCAGCAGGATCCTCCCGGGGACTCAGCCCCAGCATTTT.

The gene calls are TRBV7-9 and TRBJ2-2, with 10 bases matching TRBD1. Per germline, CDR1 SEHNR and CDR2 FQNEAQ (reference sequence). With 4 bases clipped from V and 5 bases from J, the junction kept 7 bases outside the gene matches. The CDR3 totals 16 residues. DNA for the CDR3: TGTGCCAGCAGCTCGACAGGGGGCGATGGAACCGGGGAGCTGTTTTTT. It encodes CASSSTGGDGTGELFF.

V usage is TRBV7-2 and J usage is TRBJ2-2; 12 bases fit TRBD2. Losses at the gene ends were 4 bases for V and 1 base for J; bases not matched to a gene: 1. Germline V lookup: CDR1 SGHTA, CDR2 FQGNSA. CDR3 length: 16 amino acids. CDR3 amino acids: CASSSTSGGNTGELFF. CDR3 coding DNA: TGTGCCAGCAGCTCGACTAGCGGGGGGAACACCGGGGAGCTGTTTTTT.

The V gene is TRBV14, the J gene TRBJ2-7, with 10 positions matching TRBD1. CDR3 length: 16 amino acids. Germline V gives CDR1 SGHDN, CDR2 FVKESK. V shed 8 bases, J shed 2 bases, and the junction held 12 bases outside the gene matches. CDR3 region: CASGHRGTGVAYEQYV. The CDR3 region has the DNA TGTGCCAGCGGTCACAGGGGGACAGGGGTTGCCTACGAGCAGTACGTC.

The rearrangement links TRBV18 to TRBJ1-1, with unresolved D. CDR1 is KGHSH and CDR2 is LQKENI in the germline V gene. With 0 bases removed from V and 8 bases from J, the gap between germline ends came to 13 bases. The CDR3 contains 14 residues. CDR3 protein: CASSPPLSGAEAFF. In DNA form, the CDR3 reads TGTGCCAGCTCACCACCGCTCTCAGGTGCCGAAGCTTTCTTT.

This chain links TRBV10-1 with TRBJ1-5; D remains unclear. Deletions cut 6 bases from V and 4 bases from J, with 1 base between. The CDR3 has 10 residues. Germline values: CDR1 WNHNN, CDR2 SYGVQD (reference sequence). The CDR3 sequence is CASRNQPQHF. CDR3 nucleotides: TGCGCCAGCAGAAATCAGCCCCAGCATTTT.

V gene TRBV7-8 combines with J gene TRBJ2-7; D may be TRBD2 (5 bases). The germline V and J ends were trimmed by 1 base and 2 bases, with 9 bases remaining between them. Germline loops: CDR1 SGHVS, CDR2 FQNEAQ. The CDR3 is 14 residues long. CDR3: CASSLGSTTYEQYF. DNA of the CDR3: TGTGCCAGCAGCTTAGGATCGACTACCTACGAGCAGTACTTC. Based on the CDR3 plus reference TRBV7-8 and TRBJ2-7, the full variable domain is GAGVSQSPRYKVAKRGQDVALRCDPISGHVSLFWYQQALGQGPEFLTYFQNEAQLDKSGLPSDRFFAERPEGSVSTLKIQRTQQEDSAVYLCASSLGSTTYEQYFGPGTRLTVT.

The chain employs TRBV15 and TRBJ1-6; D not certain. Trimming left V 1 base short and J 5 bases short, with 9 bases between. The CDR3 spans 15 residues. Germline CDR1 and CDR2: LNHNV and YYDKDF (reference sequence). The CDR3, as DNA: TGTGCCACCAGCAGAGGGAGTAGGGATAATTCACCCCTCCACTTT. Protein sequence: CATSRGSRDNSPLHF.

This rearrangement joins TRBV27 to TRBJ1-2; D possibly corresponds to TRBD1 (5 bases). Deletions cut 3 bases from V and 7 bases from J, with 12 bases between. Germline V gene data show CDR1 as MNHEY and CDR2 as SMNVEV (reference sequence). This CDR3 contains 13 residues. The CDR3 region has the DNA TGTGCCAGCAGTTTCCAGGGACGTTCTGGCTACACCTTC. The encoded protein is CASSFQGRSGYTF.

The chain combines TRBV3-1 (or the pseudogene TRBV3-2) with TRBJ1-2; D remains unclear. The germline CDR1 and CDR2 sequences are LGHDT and YNNKEL (reference sequence). Trimming cost V 2 bases and J 9 bases, with 10 bases left between them. This CDR3 is built from 12 residues. This CDR3 reads CASSQWSSSYTF. The DNA of the CDR3 is TGTGCCAGCAGCCAATGGAGCAGCAGCTACACCTTC.

This clone has only one observation. The J gene is TRBJ2-7, the V gene TRBV28; TRBD1 matches 9 bases. Germline V CDR1 and CDR2: MDHEN, SYDVKM. V lost 8 bases, J lost 6 bases, and 8 bases stayed unmatched. The CDR3 runs 13 residues. The DNA of the CDR3 is TGTGCCAGCTACTCCGGGACAGGGTCCGAGCAGTACTTC. This sequence encodes CASYSGTGSEQYF.

This clone has just one count. The CDR3 spells CASSLAGLSSGNTIYF. CDR3 DNA sequence: TGTGCCAGCAGCTTAGCCGGCCTGTCCTCTGGAAACACCATATATTTT. The chain has TRBV11-3 and TRBJ1-3; D gene uncertain. The germline V gene has CDR1 SGHNT and CDR2 YENEEA. V lost 1 base to trimming and J lost 0 bases, with 10 bases between them. CDR3 length: 16 residues.

This chain joins TRBV4-3 and TRBJ2-7; no firm D call. V dropped 3 bases and J dropped 0 bases, with 9 bases sitting between them. The CDR3 length is 14 residues. CDR1 and CDR2 (germline): LGHNA, YSLEER. CDR3 DNA: TGCGCCAGCAGCCATACAGAGCTCTCCTACGAGCAGTACTTC. Its translation: CASSHTELSYEQYF.

Many counts were recorded for this clone. The V call is TRBV30, the J call TRBJ1-6; D is perhaps TRBD1 (5 bases). The CDR3 loop spans 13 amino acids. Germline V gene lookup returns CDR1 GTSNPN and CDR2 SVGIG (reference sequence). The V end was cut by 5 bases, the J end by 4 bases, with 9 bases between. This CDR3 is CAWQQGYNSPLHF. For the CDR3, the DNA is TGTGCCTGGCAGCAGGGATATAATTCACCCCTCCACTTT.